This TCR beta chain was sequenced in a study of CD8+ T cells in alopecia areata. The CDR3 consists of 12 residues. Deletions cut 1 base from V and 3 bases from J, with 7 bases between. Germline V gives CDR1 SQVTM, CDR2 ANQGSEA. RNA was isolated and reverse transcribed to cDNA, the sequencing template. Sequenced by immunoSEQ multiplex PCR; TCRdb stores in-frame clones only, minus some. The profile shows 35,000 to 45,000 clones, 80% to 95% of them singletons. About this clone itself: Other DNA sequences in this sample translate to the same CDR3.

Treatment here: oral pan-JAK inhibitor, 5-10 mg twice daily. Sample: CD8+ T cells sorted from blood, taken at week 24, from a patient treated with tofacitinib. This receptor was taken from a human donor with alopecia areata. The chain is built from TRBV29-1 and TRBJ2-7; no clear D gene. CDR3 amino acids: CSVEGKGYEQYF. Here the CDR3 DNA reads TGCAGCGTTGAAGGGAAGGGCTACGAGCAGTACTTC.